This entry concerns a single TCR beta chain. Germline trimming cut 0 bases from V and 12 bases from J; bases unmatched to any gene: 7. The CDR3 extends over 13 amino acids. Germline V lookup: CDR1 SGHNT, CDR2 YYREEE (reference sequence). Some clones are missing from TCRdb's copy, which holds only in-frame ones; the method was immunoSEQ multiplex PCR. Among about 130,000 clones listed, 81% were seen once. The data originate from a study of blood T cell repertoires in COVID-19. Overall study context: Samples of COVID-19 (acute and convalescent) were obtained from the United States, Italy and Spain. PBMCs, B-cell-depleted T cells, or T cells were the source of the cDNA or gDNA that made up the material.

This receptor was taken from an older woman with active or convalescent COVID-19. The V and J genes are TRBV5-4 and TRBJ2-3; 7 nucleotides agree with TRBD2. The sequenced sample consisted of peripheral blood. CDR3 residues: CASSLAGGTNQYF. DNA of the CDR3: TGTGCCAGCAGCTTGGCCGGCGGGACTAATCAGTATTTT.